The T cell receptor beta chain under discussion was sequenced for a study of cytomegalovirus exposure and HLA in healthy donors (dated by TCRdb to the late 2010s). About the investigation overall: According to a later analysis, the 120 or so validation repertoires were produced on the same platform as the 700 or so repertoires of the first cohort. To predict cytomegalovirus infection status, the study combined high-throughput TCR immunosequencing, statistical association of individual TCRs with disease status, and machine learning. A separate validation cohort of 100 to 150 different subjects was used in addition to the roughly 720-subject first cohort. The aim of the study was to test whether cataloging public T cell receptors could identify signatures of past pathogen exposure.

The donors were included in the validation cohort of 130 or so subjects, a group kept apart from the approximately 700-subject first cohort. A note on this clone: Its antigen specificity is not known. Qualities for individual bases were not recorded, and no much larger clone is one base off.

CDR1 and CDR2, per the germline V gene, are SGDLS and YYNGEE. Trimming costs V 4 bases and J 3 bases, and their ends lie 16 bases apart. Including the terminal cysteine and phenylalanine, the CDR3 comprises 15 residues. Left in the record is the CDR3 DNA by itself, 45 bases read in frame from the first base. General study outcomes and caveats: According to the authors, the approach could potentially be generalized to other disease states and immunological phenotypes. A few of the identified cytomegalovirus-associated TCR beta chains were confirmed in vitro to be specific for cytomegalovirus antigens. Subsequent analysis determined that TCRs grouped into clusters in the first cohort also showed a tendency toward co-occurrence across the 120 validation repertoires, and 94% of cluster scores exceeded 0. Most TCR sequences were observed very rarely across donors, whereas some public TCRs were present in many individuals. In both the original and validation cohorts, the classifier was reported to diagnose cytomegalovirus status with high specificity and sensitivity. In the study, 150 to 200 TCR beta chains were listed as associated with cytomegalovirus. All 120 or so repertoires were used to score co-occurrence in the validation cohort in a later analysis, because that analysis had no HLA typing for the cohort.

Receptor libraries were prepared by the immunoSEQ multiplex PCR assay. From the authors' description of their analysis: A statistical classification framework was built for diagnosing cytomegalovirus status from the catalog of TCR beta chain sequences. In TCRdb, the immuneACCESS table is reduced to in-frame sequences with V and J assigned. These tables do not hold every clone; where another copy was compared, an unresolved V gene accounts for under half, and the others remain unexplained. V and J calls plus clone size are reproduced from that table; the DNA served to infer D and trimming. This sample holds 250,000 or so clones; roughly 87% were observed only once. The top ten clones comprise around 11% of the sample.

The receptor comes from a man aged 18 to 29 in good health and CMV-seropositive. Sequences were obtained from PBMCs. The chain links TRBV9 with TRBJ1-1; TRBD1 might be the D gene, on 6 matching bases. The CDR3 protein is CASSPGHREDTEAFF. The sequenced DNA: TGTGCCAGCAGCCCGGGACACCGGGAGGACACTGAAGCTTTCTTT.